A selection of T cell receptor beta chains follows, all from one sample in a study of shared clonotypes between healthy human individuals. Repertoires were generated with immunoSEQ multiplex PCR, while TCRdb's copy carries only in-frame clones and drops some. The table records a few million clones, about 90% of them present only once. Sequencing input: naive CD4+ T cells from PBMCs. These receptors were obtained from a man in his late teens or twenties in good health. Some clones in this sample may be carry-over from other donors' samples. Each CDR3 is given with its conserved first and last residue. D genes are given only for firm matches. Size is stated for part of the rows, as once, few or many counts, or as a class when the clone is expanded.

V: TRBV7-3; D: -; length: 17; J: TRBJ1-5; size: once; CDR3: CASSERGGWESNQPQHF; DNA: TGTGCCAGCAGCGAGAGGGGAGGTTGGGAGAGCAATCAGCCCCAGCATTTT
V: TRBV5-1; D: TRBD2; length: 15; J: TRBJ2-5; size: -; CDR3: CASSWGTSPGETQYF; DNA: TGCGCCAGCAGCTGGGGGACTAGCCCAGGGGAGACCCAGTACTTC
V: TRBV7-2; D: TRBD2; length: 17; J: TRBJ2-5; size: -; CDR3: CASSLGVSGRAGETQYF; DNA: TGTGCCAGCAGTTTAGGGGTTAGCGGGAGGGCCGGGGAGACCCAGTACTTC
V: TRBV7-3; D: -; length: 14; J: TRBJ2-7; size: -; CDR3: CASSSGGGSYEQYF; DNA: TGTGCCAGCAGTTCAGGAGGGGGGAGCTACGAGCAGTACTTC
V: TRBV28; D: TRBD2; length: 15; J: TRBJ2-2; size: -; CDR3: CASSVGLANTGELFF; DNA: TGTGCCAGCAGCGTGGGACTAGCAAACACCGGGGAGCTGTTTTTT
V: TRBV9; D: TRBD2; length: 15; J: TRBJ2-2; size: -; CDR3: CASSTSGSVTGELFF; DNA: TGTGCCAGCAGCACTAGCGGGAGTGTCACCGGGGAGCTGTTTTTT
V: TRBV5-1; D: -; length: 14; J: TRBJ2-1; size: -; CDR3: CASSPRDSHNEQFF; DNA: TGCGCCAGCAGCCCCCGGGACTCCCACAATGAGCAGTTCTTC
V: TRBV5-1; D: -; length: 15; J: TRBJ2-2; size: -; CDR3: CASSSPEDGAGELFF; DNA: TGCGCCAGCAGCTCCCCCGAAGACGGGGCCGGGGAGCTGTTTTTT
V: TRBV6-1; D: -; length: 12; J: TRBJ1-1; size: -; CDR3: CASRQANTEAFF; DNA: TGTGCCAGCAGGCAGGCTAACACTGAAGCTTTCTTT
V: TRBV7-9; D: -; length: 16; J: TRBJ2-2; size: -; CDR3: CASSFRDTANTGELFF; DNA: TGTGCCAGCAGCTTCCGGGACACCGCGAACACCGGGGAGCTGTTTTTT
V: TRBV5-6; D: TRBD1; length: 14; J: TRBJ2-7; size: -; CDR3: CASSIGTGWSEQYF; DNA: TGTGCCAGCAGCATTGGGACAGGGTGGTCCGAGCAGTACTTC
V: TRBV9; D: TRBD2; length: 15; J: TRBJ2-7; size: -; CDR3: CASSAQAGVGYEQYF; DNA: TGTGCCAGCAGCGCTCAAGCGGGAGTGGGCTACGAGCAGTACTTC
V: TRBV5-1; D: -; length: 18; J: TRBJ2-3; size: -; CDR3: CASTPRGAGTRAGDTQYF; DNA: TGCGCCAGCACCCCTCGGGGTGCGGGAACCAGGGCGGGAGATACGCAGTATTTT
V: TRBV5-1; D: -; length: 15; J: TRBJ1-4; size: -; CDR3: CASSLVGGGGEKLFF; DNA: TGCGCCAGCAGCTTGGTAGGGGGAGGTGGTGAAAAACTGTTTTTT
V: TRBV9; D: TRBD1; length: 14; J: TRBJ2-3; size: -; CDR3: CASSGTGGTDTQYF; DNA: TGTGCCAGCAGCGGGACAGGGGGCACAGATACGCAGTATTTT
V: TRBV20-1; D: -; length: 9; J: TRBJ2-1; size: -; CDR3: CSVGSEQFF; DNA: TGCAGTGTTGGTAGTGAGCAGTTCTTC
V: TRBV4-1; D: -; length: 13; J: TRBJ1-5; size: -; CDR3: CASSQDLGQPQHF; DNA: TGCGCCAGCAGCCAAGATCTAGGACAGCCCCAGCATTTT
V: TRBV28; D: -; length: 19; J: TRBJ2-6; size: -; CDR3: CASSLSLGSRSSGANVLTF; DNA: TGTGCCAGCAGTTTAAGTCTGGGCTCCCGTTCCTCTGGGGCCAACGTCCTGACTTTC
V: TRBV11-3; D: TRBD2; length: 16; J: TRBJ2-1; size: -; CDR3: CASSLGPSGKVGEQFF; DNA: TGTGCCAGCAGCTTAGGCCCTAGCGGCAAGGTTGGCGAGCAGTTCTTC
V: TRBV2; D: -; length: 15; J: TRBJ1-5; size: few; CDR3: CASSTGTSGNQPQHF; DNA: TGTGCCAGCAGTACCGGGACATCCGGCAATCAGCCCCAGCATTTT
V: TRBV5-1; D: -; length: 13; J: TRBJ1-1; size: few; CDR3: CASSFSGDTEAFF; DNA: TGCGCCAGCAGCTTTTCAGGGGACACTGAAGCTTTCTTT
V: TRBV5-1; D: -; length: 13; J: TRBJ2-3; size: -; CDR3: CASSAGSVDTQYF; DNA: TGCGCCAGCAGCGCCGGCTCCGTAGATACGCAGTATTTT
V: TRBV19; D: -; length: 15; J: TRBJ2-1; size: -; CDR3: CASSIARRGYNEQFF; DNA: TGTGCCAGTAGTATAGCCCGACGTGGATACAATGAGCAGTTCTTC
V: TRBV4-3; D: TRBD2; length: 18; J: TRBJ2-1; size: -; CDR3: CASSQDSGSSGAYNEQFF; DNA: TGCGCCAGCAGCCAAGACTCTGGGTCTAGCGGAGCCTACAATGAGCAGTTCTTC
V: TRBV7-2; D: -; length: 14; J: TRBJ1-1; size: -; CDR3: CASSRDLSNTEAFF; DNA: TGTGCCAGCAGCCGAGACCTGTCGAACACTGAAGCTTTCTTT
V: TRBV7-9; D: -; length: 14; J: TRBJ2-1; size: -; CDR3: CASSLGWSYNEQFF; DNA: TGTGCCAGCAGCTTAGGCTGGTCCTACAATGAGCAGTTCTTC
V: TRBV15; D: TRBD2; length: 19; J: TRBJ2-1; size: -; CDR3: CATSRDRFSGKISYNEQFF; DNA: TGTGCCACCAGCAGAGATCGGTTTAGCGGGAAGATTTCCTACAATGAGCAGTTCTTC
V: TRBV5-1; D: -; length: 14; J: TRBJ2-3; size: -; CDR3: CASTPGLPPDTQYF; DNA: TGCGCCAGCACTCCGGGACTGCCTCCTGATACGCAGTATTTT
V: TRBV6-5; D: -; length: 15; J: TRBJ1-6; size: -; CDR3: CASRAPGRGASPLHF; DNA: TGTGCCAGCAGAGCACCGGGACGGGGAGCTTCACCCCTCCACTTT
V: TRBV5-1; D: -; length: 15; J: TRBJ2-7; size: -; CDR3: CASSDPGRETYEQYF; DNA: TGCGCCAGCAGCGACCCGGGACGGGAAACCTACGAGCAGTACTTC
V: TRBV18; D: -; length: 15; J: TRBJ1-4; size: -; CDR3: CASSPSGNRNEKLFF; DNA: TGTGCCAGCTCACCATCCGGGAACCGAAATGAAAAACTGTTTTTT
V: TRBV6-6; D: -; length: 12; J: TRBJ1-5; size: -; CDR3: CASRRENQPQHF; DNA: TGTGCCAGCAGAAGGGAGAATCAGCCCCAGCATTTT
V: TRBV6-6; D: -; length: 12; J: TRBJ1-2; size: -; CDR3: CASTLDSYGYTF; DNA: TGTGCCAGCACCTTGGACAGCTATGGCTACACCTTC
V: TRBV18; D: -; length: 17; J: TRBJ1-3; size: -; CDR3: CASSPQGRQLSGNTIYF; DNA: TGTGCCAGCTCACCCCAAGGAAGGCAGCTCTCTGGAAACACCATATATTTT
V: TRBV28; D: -; length: 12; J: TRBJ1-5; size: -; CDR3: CASSLDNQPQHF; DNA: TGTGCCAGCAGTTTAGATAATCAGCCCCAGCATTTT
V: TRBV7-9; D: -; length: 16; J: TRBJ2-7; size: -; CDR3: CASSSWGKTSSYEQYF; DNA: TGTGCCAGCAGCTCGTGGGGGAAAACCTCATCCTACGAGCAGTACTTC
V: TRBV5-4; D: -; length: 18; J: TRBJ2-6; size: once; CDR3: CASSLIRVQGSGANVLTF; DNA: TGTGCCAGCAGCTTGATCCGGGTCCAGGGGTCTGGGGCCAACGTCCTGACTTTC
V: TRBV21-1; D: -; length: 19; J: TRBJ1-2; size: -; CDR3: CASSKTMLRVQARYDGYTF; DNA: TGTGCCAGCAGCAAAACCATGTTGAGGGTTCAAGCCCGATACGATGGCTACACCTTC
V: TRBV5-1; D: -; length: 11; J: TRBJ2-3; size: once; CDR3: CASSLGDTQYF; DNA: TGCGCCAGCAGCCTGGGAGATACGCAGTATTTT
V: TRBV5-4; D: -; length: 16; J: TRBJ2-5; size: once; CDR3: CASSLGVGGVQETQYF; DNA: TGTGCCAGCAGCTTGGGGGTGGGTGGTGTGCAAGAGACCCAGTACTTC
V: TRBV5-1; D: TRBD1; length: 14; J: TRBJ1-2; size: -; CDR3: CASSGTGGLGGYTF; DNA: TGCGCCAGCAGCGGGACAGGGGGCCTGGGTGGCTACACCTTC
V: TRBV27; D: TRBD1; length: 14; J: TRBJ2-7; size: -; CDR3: CASNGTGGDYEQYF; DNA: TGTGCCAGCAACGGGACAGGGGGAGACTACGAGCAGTACTTC
V: TRBV5-4; D: -; length: 14; J: TRBJ2-5; size: -; CDR3: CASSLKQGTETQYF; DNA: TGTGCCAGCAGCTTGAAACAGGGCACCGAGACCCAGTACTTC
V: TRBV29-1; D: -; length: 12; J: TRBJ2-1; size: few; CDR3: CSISENSNEQFF; DNA: TGCAGTATCTCCGAGAATAGCAATGAGCAGTTCTTC
V: TRBV6-6; D: -; length: 13; J: TRBJ1-1; size: -; CDR3: CASGLTGFTEAFF; DNA: TGTGCCAGCGGACTTACAGGTTTCACTGAAGCTTTCTTT
V: TRBV6-6; D: TRBD2; length: 16; J: TRBJ2-1; size: -; CDR3: CASSYSGLAGGNEQFF; DNA: TGTGCCAGCAGTTACTCTGGGCTAGCGGGAGGGAATGAGCAGTTCTTC
V: TRBV12-5; D: -; length: 15; J: TRBJ2-7; size: -; CDR3: CASGSGEGGSYEQYF; DNA: TGTGCTAGTGGTTCTGGCGAGGGGGGGTCCTACGAGCAGTACTTC
V: TRBV5-4; D: -; length: 15; J: TRBJ1-2; size: -; CDR3: CASSHDGRQGYGYTF; DNA: TGTGCCAGCAGCCACGACGGGCGTCAGGGTTATGGCTACACCTTC
V: TRBV27; D: -; length: 16; J: TRBJ1-6; size: -; CDR3: CASSLNSGSYNSPLHF; DNA: TGTGCCAGCAGTTTAAACTCAGGCTCCTATAATTCACCCCTCCACTTT
V: TRBV6-5; D: -; length: 14; J: TRBJ1-2; size: -; CDR3: CASSYSEDNYGYTF; DNA: TGTGCCAGCAGTTACTCCGAAGATAACTATGGCTACACCTTC
V: TRBV29-1; D: TRBD2; length: 14; J: TRBJ2-1; size: -; CDR3: CSVGRLAGDNEQFF; DNA: TGCAGCGTTGGACGACTAGCGGGGGACAATGAGCAGTTCTTC
V: TRBV30; D: TRBD2; length: 14; J: TRBJ2-3; size: -; CDR3: CAWGSGRATDTQYF; DNA: TGTGCCTGGGGGAGCGGGAGGGCCACAGATACGCAGTATTTT
V: TRBV10-2; D: -; length: 17; J: TRBJ2-4; size: -; CDR3: CASSELTTLLAKNIQYF; DNA: TGCGCCAGCAGTGAGCTCACTACTTTGCTAGCCAAAAACATTCAGTACTTC
V: TRBV7-2; D: TRBD1; length: 16; J: TRBJ1-2; size: -; CDR3: CASSFRQGHTNYGYTF; DNA: TGTGCCAGCAGCTTCCGACAGGGGCACACTAACTATGGCTACACCTTC
V: TRBV5-1; D: -; length: 13; J: TRBJ1-1; size: -; CDR3: CASSLLVGTEAFF; DNA: TGCGCCAGCAGCTTGTTAGTAGGTACTGAAGCTTTCTTT
V: TRBV6-5; D: TRBD1; length: 15; J: TRBJ1-4; size: -; CDR3: CASRDYRGQNEKLFF; DNA: TGTGCCAGCAGGGACTACAGGGGCCAGAATGAAAAACTGTTTTTT
V: TRBV28; D: -; length: 12; J: TRBJ1-1; size: few; CDR3: CASKVLNTEAFF; DNA: TGTGCCAGCAAGGTTTTGAACACTGAAGCTTTCTTT
V: TRBV29-1; D: -; length: 12; J: TRBJ1-2; size: -; CDR3: CSVEGVDYGYTF; DNA: TGCAGCGTTGAGGGGGTCGACTATGGCTACACCTTC
V: TRBV7-2; D: TRBD2; length: 14; J: TRBJ2-7; size: -; CDR3: CASSLAGGTYEQYF; DNA: TGTGCCAGCAGCCTAGCGGGAGGTACCTACGAGCAGTACTTC
V: TRBV4-1; D: -; length: 14; J: TRBJ2-3; size: -; CDR3: CASSQDVRDDTQYF; DNA: TGCGCCAGCAGCCAAGATGTTAGAGATGATACGCAGTATTTT